This paragraph covers one TCR beta chain sequence. The antigen is not known. These data are taken from a study of radiation and T cells in renal cell carcinoma. In the study overall: Nephrectomy followed 15 Gy stereotactic body radiation by 4 weeks. Study results and limitations: Top tumor clonotypes rose in blood 2 weeks post-radiation, then contracted.

Specified time point: baseline pretreatment blood. The treatment denotes: 15 Gy SBRT to primary tumor, nephrectomy 4 weeks later. After SBRT, blood was collected at 2 and 4 weeks, plus baseline. Here immunoSEQ multiplex PCR was the method, and the copy in TCRdb shows in-frame clones only, minus some. The repertoire holds approximately 140,000 clones, with 75% to 90% as singletons. Trimming left V 4 bases short and J 2 bases short, with 17 bases between. This CDR3 contains 16 residues. Germline CDR1 and CDR2: SGDLS and YYNGEE. The chain employs TRBV9 and TRBJ2-3, with D possibly TRBD1 on 6 matching bases. This sequence was found in a woman aged 45 to 65 with renal cell carcinoma. The material was blood, obtained from a patient whose treatment included radiotherapy and nephrectomy. The CDR3 sequence: CASSLLGGTTTDTQYF. CDR3 nucleotide sequence: TGTGCCAGCAGCCTACTCGGTGGGACAACCACAGATACGCAGTATTTT. Looking up the rest from reference TRBV9 and TRBJ2-3 gives the full variable domain: DSGVTQTPKHLITATGQRVTLRCSPRSGDLSVYWYQQSLDQGLQFLIQYYNGEERAKGNILERFSAQQFPDLHSELNLSSLELGDSALYFCASSLLGGTTTDTQYFGPGTRLTVL.